This is a list of T cell receptor beta chains from one sample in a study of cytomegalovirus exposure and HLA in healthy donors. Profiling relied on immunoSEQ multiplex PCR, and the TCRdb table lists in-frame clones only, not all of them. Found here are around 190,000 clones, just under 75% of them singletons; the top ten hold about 3.1%. Material: PBMCs. The receptors originated from a woman in her twenties or thirties in good health and CMV-seropositive. CDR3s include the opening cysteine and the closing phenylalanine or tryptophan. The D gene is left open where the match is weak. Clone size is shown for a subset of rows, as once, few, many or a class of expanded clone.

v_gene	abundance	d_gene	j_gene	CDR3aa	CDR3nt
TRBV25-1	NA	NA	TRBJ2-7	CASSEALAPYEQYF	TGTGCCAGCAGTGAAGCCCTAGCCCCCTACGAGCAGTACTTC
TRBV6-4	few	TRBD1	TRBJ2-1	CASSEGTGSGDEQFF	TGTGCCAGCAGTGAGGGGACAGGGAGTGGGGATGAGCAGTTCTTC
TRBV5-5	few	TRBD2	TRBJ2-7	CASSLFTTGTGGPSYEQYF	TGTGCCAGCAGCTTGTTTACAACAGGGACGGGAGGGCCCTCGTACGAGCAGTACTTC
TRBV19	NA	NA	TRBJ1-2	CASQQGYGYTF	TGTGCCAGTCAGCAGGGGTATGGCTACACCTTC
TRBV5-1	NA	TRBD2	TRBJ2-5	CAAVPDFKSGRWEETQYF	TGCGCGGCCGTTCCCGACTTCAAGAGCGGGAGATGGGAAGAGACCCAGTACTTC
TRBV2	NA	TRBD1	TRBJ1-4	CAGQGYEKLFF	TGTGCCGGACAGGGTTACGAAAAACTGTTTTTT
TRBV2	NA	NA	TRBJ2-1	CASRETYNEQFF	TGTGCCAGCAGGGAGACCTACAATGAGCAGTTCTTC
TRBV9	NA	NA	TRBJ1-2	CASSGTSSSYGYTF	TGTGCCAGCAGCGGGACATCCTCTAGCTATGGCTACACCTTC
TRBV5-1	NA	TRBD1	TRBJ1-4	CASSLGQGDEKLFF	TGCGCCAGCAGCTTGGGACAGGGAGATGAAAAACTGTTTTTT
TRBV28	NA	NA	TRBJ2-7	CASRSPGGIYEQYF	TGTGCCAGCAGGTCGCCAGGGGGGATCTACGAGCAGTACTTC
TRBV7-6	NA	TRBD1	TRBJ2-1	CASSPVTSGTGDYNEQFF	TGTGCCAGCAGCCCAGTTACCTCCGGGACAGGGGACTACAATGAGCAGTTCTTC